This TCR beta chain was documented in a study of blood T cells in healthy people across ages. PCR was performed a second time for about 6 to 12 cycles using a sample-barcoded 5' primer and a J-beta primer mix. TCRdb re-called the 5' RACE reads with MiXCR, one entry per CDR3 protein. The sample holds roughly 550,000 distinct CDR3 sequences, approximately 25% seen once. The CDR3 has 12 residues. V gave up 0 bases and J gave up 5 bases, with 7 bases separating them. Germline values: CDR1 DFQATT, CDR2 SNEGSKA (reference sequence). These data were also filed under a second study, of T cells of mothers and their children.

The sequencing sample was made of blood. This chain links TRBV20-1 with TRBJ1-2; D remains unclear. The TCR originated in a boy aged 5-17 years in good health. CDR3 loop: CSARDRLYGYTF. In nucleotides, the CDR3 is TGCAGTGCTAGAGATCGGTTGTATGGCTACACCTTC.